Sequencing of this T cell receptor (beta chain) was carried out in a study of cytomegalovirus exposure and HLA in healthy donors. This clone was recorded only once. J lost 8 bases, V lost 5 bases, and 12 bases had no gene match. Germline CDR1 is MNHEY and CDR2 is SVGAGI. The CDR3 runs 15 residues. Some clones are missing from TCRdb's copy, which holds only in-frame ones; the method was immunoSEQ multiplex PCR. The sample carries about 120,000 clones, 85% to 90% recorded once. The clonotype was recovered from a woman under 30 in good health and CMV-seropositive. Specimen: PBMCs. The chain employs TRBV6-5 and TRBJ1-2; 9 bases agree with TRBD1. The CDR3 here is CASSGQGRVSGGYTF. Written as DNA, the CDR3 is TGTGCCAGCAGTGGACAGGGGCGGGTTTCAGGCGGCTACACCTTC.